One and the same sample provided the 14 T cell receptor beta chains below, sequenced in a study of T cells in Graves' hyperthyroidism and ophthalmopathy. It was RNA transcripts that yielded the amplified TCR beta CDR3 regions. RT-PCR in the first round (using the HTBI primer set) targeted the TCR CDR3. Each CDR3 protein gets one entry after TCRdb re-called the multiplex PCR reads with MiXCR. Among 350,000 or so distinct CDR3 sequences listed, roughly a sixth were seen once. The sequencing input was blood. The source of these receptors is a woman aged 25 to 39 with Graves' hyperthyroidism that later progressed to Graves' ophthalmopathy.

CDR3 DNA: TGTGCCTGGAGTCGACAGGGTCGCGAAAAACTGTTTTTT. Amino acids: CAWSRQGREKLFF. This chain connects TRBV30 to TRBJ1-4; 7 nucleotides line up with TRBD1. There are 13 residues in the CDR3. CDR1 is GTSNPN, CDR2 SVGIG, per germline (reference sequence). Trimming cost V 2 bases and J 8 bases; bases outside gene matches: 5.

This clonotype has at least ten counts. The chain uses TRBV20-1 and TRBJ2-7, with 10 positions matching TRBD2. Unmatched junction bases numbered 23, after V lost 6 bases and J lost 3 bases. Germline CDR1 DFQATT, CDR2 SNEGSKA (reference sequence). CDR3 length: 19 residues. The CDR3 here is CSAKPPGTSETYLLYEQYF. Here the CDR3 DNA reads TGCAGTGCAAAACCTCCCGGGACTAGCGAGACCTACCTTCTCTACGAGCAGTACTTC.

This clonotype came up many times. The chain carries TRBV29-1 and TRBJ1-1; 7 bases align to TRBD1. Germline CDR1 SQVTM, CDR2 ANQGSEA. V gave up 6 bases and J gave up 5 bases; unmatched junction bases: 12. The length of the CDR3 is 14 residues. CDR3 in DNA: TGCAGCGTCGAGGCTAGGACAGGACGAACTGAAGCTTTCTTT. This encodes CSVEARTGRTEAFF.

This clonotype was observed at least ten times. The V and J genes are TRBV6-6 and TRBJ2-2, with a possible D match to TRBD2 (5 bases). The CDR3 covers 14 residues. The V gene's germline CDR1 is MNHNY and CDR2 SVGAGI (reference sequence). Trimming took off 2 bases at V and 1 base at J, with 5 bases between the two ends. CDR3 nucleotides: TGTGCCAGCAGTTACGGACTGAACACCGGGGAGCTGTTTTTT. This translates into CASSYGLNTGELFF.

At least ten counts were recorded for this clonotype. The chain employs TRBV6-1 and TRBJ1-1; D uncertain. The V gene lost 8 bases and the J gene lost 7 bases, with 8 bases spanning the gap. CDR1 and CDR2 (germline): MNHNS, SASEGT. The CDR3 is made up of 10 amino acids. The CDR3 here is CASGRNEAFF. Written as DNA, the CDR3 is TGTGCCAGCGGGAGGAATGAAGCTTTCTTT.

This clonotype has ten or more counts. The J gene is TRBJ1-1, the V gene TRBV4-1; the D is unclear. CDR3 length: 13 amino acids. With 4 bases removed from V and 5 bases from J, the gap between germline ends came to 11 bases. CDR1 and CDR2 from the germline V gene are MGHRA and YSYEKL. The CDR3, as DNA: TGCGCCAGCAGCCGCTGGGAGGGTACTGAAGCTTTCTTT. Translation: CASSRWEGTEAFF.

This clonotype appeared many times. This chain connects TRBV20-1 to TRBJ2-1; a possible D gene is TRBD2 (5 bases). CDR3 length: 14 residues. V was shortened by 1 base and J by 9 bases, with 16 bases between the two germline ends. Germline lookup yields CDR1 DFQATT and CDR2 SNEGSKA (reference sequence). The CDR3 nucleotides read TGCAGTGCTAGAGCTTCTTGGCTAGGACTTGAGCAGTTCTTC. It is translated as CSARASWLGLEQFF.

The sample holds many counts of this clonotype. This sequence joins TRBV5-1 and TRBJ2-7, with D possibly matching TRBD1 (6 bases). CDR3 length: 16 residues. The V gene lost 4 bases and the J gene lost 0 bases, with 17 bases spanning the gap. From germline, CDR1 is SGHRS and CDR2 YFSETQ. The CDR3, as DNA: TGCGCCAGCAGCCTACCTGAGGGACACTCCTCCTACGAGCAGTACTTC. Its translation: CASSLPEGHSSYEQYF.

Worth noting for this clonotype: A much larger clone differs by one base, so this may be a read error. The gene calls are TRBV4-1 and TRBJ2-3; D gene unclear. With the DNA end fitting TRBJ1-5 better, the J assignment may be wrong. CDR3 length equals 13 residues. The germline CDR1 and CDR2 sequences are MGHRA and YSYEKL. The CDR3: CASSLYVTDTQHF. In DNA, the CDR3 is TGCGCCAGCAGCCTATACGTCACAGATACGCAGCATTTT.

This clonotype turned up a few times. The CDR3 bases are TGTGCCAGCAGCCAGTCGGAGACCCAGTACTTC. Protein product: CASSQSETQYF. The chain carries TRBV3-1 and TRBJ2-5, with D hard to call. The CDR3 has 11 residues. Germline values: CDR1 LGHDT, CDR2 YNNKEL (reference sequence). Trimming pared 3 bases from V and 5 bases from J, leaving 4 bases between.

In its sample, this clonotype was seen many times. DNA for the CDR3: TGTGCCAGCAGCCATAGCGGGAGCTCCTACAATGAGCAGTTCTTC. This gives the protein CASSHSGSSYNEQFF. The chain uses TRBV9 and TRBJ2-1; 9 bases line up with TRBD2. J gave up 0 bases and V 4 bases, and 2 bases lay outside the gene matches. The CDR3 consists of 15 residues. CDR1 is SGDLS and CDR2 is YYNGEE in the germline V gene.

This clonotype has a count of ten or more. The chain is built from TRBV27 and TRBJ1-5; D remains ambiguous. The ends were cut back, 3 bases at V and 3 bases at J, with 6 bases in the middle. The germline V gene encodes CDR1 MNHEY and CDR2 SMNVEV (reference sequence). The CDR3 has 13 residues. CDR3 DNA sequence: TGTGCCAGCAGTTTCTCTAACAATCAGCCCCAGCATTTT. Amino acid sequence: CASSFSNNQPQHF.

At least ten counts were recorded for this clonotype. The chain joins TRBV18 to TRBJ1-5; 7 bases are a match to TRBD1. CDR1 is KGHSH, CDR2 LQKENI, per germline. The length of the CDR3 is 15 residues. V was clipped by 5 bases and J by 4 bases; unmatched bases: 8. DNA for the CDR3: TGTGCCAGCTCATCACAGGGGTCGATAAATCAGCCCCAGCATTTT. Its protein product is CASSSQGSINQPQHF.

The chain has TRBV7-8 and TRBJ1-1; D is unclear. Trimming removed 5 bases from V and 5 bases from J, with 12 bases in between. The CDR3 contains 13 residues. Germline CDR1 is SGHVS and CDR2 is FQNEAQ. The CDR3 spells CASSVDLGTEAFF. The CDR3 coding sequence is TGTGCCAGCAGCGTAGACTTGGGGACTGAAGCTTTCTTT.